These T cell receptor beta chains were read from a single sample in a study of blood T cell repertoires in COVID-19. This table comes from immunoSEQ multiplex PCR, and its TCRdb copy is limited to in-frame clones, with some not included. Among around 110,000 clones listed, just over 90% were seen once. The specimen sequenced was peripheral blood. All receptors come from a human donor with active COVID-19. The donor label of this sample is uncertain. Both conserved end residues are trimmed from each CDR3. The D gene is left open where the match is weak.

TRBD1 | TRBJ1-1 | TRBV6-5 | ASSLGQGTEAF
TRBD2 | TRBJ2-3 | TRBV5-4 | ASSLGLATDTQY
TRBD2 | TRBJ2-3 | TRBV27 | ASRIRTSGGTDTQY
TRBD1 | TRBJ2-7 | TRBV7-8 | ASSLPTGGSYEQY
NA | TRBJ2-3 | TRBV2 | ASSVGHTDTQY
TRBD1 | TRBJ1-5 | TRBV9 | ASTLRGQGVFGNQPQH
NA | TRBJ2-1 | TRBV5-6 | ASSFFPGAYNEQF
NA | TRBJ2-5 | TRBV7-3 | ASSPGGGGGEQETQY
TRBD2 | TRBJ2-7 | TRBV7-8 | ASSLPPGTNDYEQY
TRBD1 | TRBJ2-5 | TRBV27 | ASSLYTRDRGQETQY
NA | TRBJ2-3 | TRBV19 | ASSIGSYPDTQY
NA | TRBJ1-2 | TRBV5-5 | ASSLWSTANYGYT
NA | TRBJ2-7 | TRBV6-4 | ASKDSSYEQY
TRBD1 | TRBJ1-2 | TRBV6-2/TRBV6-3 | ASSSETGHGYT
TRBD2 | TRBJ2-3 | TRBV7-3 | ASSPTSGTDTQY
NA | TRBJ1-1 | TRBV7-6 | ASSPEGGGITEAF
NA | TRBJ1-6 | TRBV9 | ASSVTVGNSPLH